The source of this TCR beta chain is a study of CD8 T cells in ankylosing spondylitis. Making use of molecular barcodes, quantitative 5'-RACE generated TCR beta libraries. TCRdb reanalysed the 5' RACE reads using MiXCR and keeps one entry per CDR3 protein. The table records fewer than 250,000 distinct CDR3 sequences, 10% to 13% of them present only once. Germline V gene lookup returns CDR1 SEHNR and CDR2 FQNEAQ (reference sequence). The CDR3 is 12 residues long. The V end was cut by 8 bases, the J end by 1 base, with 6 bases between. This clonotype occurred many times. This TCR derives from a male donor with ankylosing spondylitis or in good health (not recorded which). The sample consisted of blood, either unsorted or a sorted T cell fraction (not recorded which). V gene TRBV7-9 combines with J gene TRBJ1-3; D remains ambiguous. This CDR3 reads CASVGSGNTIYF. The CDR3 DNA sequence: TGTGCCAGCGTAGGTTCTGGAAACACCATATATTTT.